This T cell receptor beta chain was retrieved from a study of regulatory T cells in long-lasting Graves disease. This clonotype has a handful of counts. Libraries of TCR beta came from iRepertoire HTBI primers plus Arm-PCR of CDR3 regions. MiXCR was run by TCRdb on the multiplex PCR reads, yielding one entry per CDR3 protein. The sample consists of 530,000 or so distinct CDR3 sequences, less than 15% of them appearing once. Documented time point: newly diagnosed GD, antithyroid drugs for less than 3 months. With RNA extracted from PBMCs as input, the TCR library was made. V shed 0 bases and J shed 7 bases, with 12 bases lying between them. The CDR3 is 14 residues long. Looked up from germline, CDR1 is DFQATT and CDR2 is SNEGSKA (reference sequence). These sequences were also reported in another study, on T cells in Graves' hyperthyroidism and ophthalmopathy. That paper adds: Diagnostic assessment was based on clinical symptoms, serum thyroxine and TRAb, thyroid ultrasound and orbital computed tomography.

The origin of this receptor is a man younger than 40 with Graves disease. The sequences come from peripheral blood mononuclear cells (PBMCs), collected at new diagnosis, from a patient treated with antithyroid drugs. This chain links TRBV20-1 with TRBJ2-2, with D unclear. CDR3: CSARDRRTYGELFF. The DNA for the CDR3 is TGCAGTGCTAGAGATCGGCGGACCTACGGGGAGCTGTTTTTT.